This T cell receptor beta chain was found in a study of blood T cell repertoires in COVID-19. The wider study: Researchers got acute and convalescent COVID-19 samples from the United States, Italy and Spain. Nucleic acid was either cDNA or gDNA, and it came from T cells, B-cell-depleted T cells, or PBMCs.

In the original analysis: Amplification from reference gene primers served as the basis for estimated nucleated cell counts. TCRdb's table, derived via immunoSEQ multiplex PCR, lists solely in-frame clones and lacks some. V and J calls and clone size come straight from that table; D and trimming were deduced from the DNA. Of around 140,000 clones in the sample, about 90% were seen once. The CDR3 loop spans 13 amino acids. Germline V CDR1 and CDR2: SQVTM, ANQGSEA. Trimming at V came to 6 bases and at J to 2 bases, leaving 6 bases not matched to a gene. Sequencing input: peripheral blood. The receptor comes from a woman in her 50s with acute or convalescent COVID-19. The chain has TRBV29-1 and TRBJ1-2; 7 bases agree with TRBD1. The CDR3 nucleotides are TGCAGCGTAGCTCCGGGACAGAACTATGGCTACACCTTC. Translated: CSVAPGQNYGYTF.